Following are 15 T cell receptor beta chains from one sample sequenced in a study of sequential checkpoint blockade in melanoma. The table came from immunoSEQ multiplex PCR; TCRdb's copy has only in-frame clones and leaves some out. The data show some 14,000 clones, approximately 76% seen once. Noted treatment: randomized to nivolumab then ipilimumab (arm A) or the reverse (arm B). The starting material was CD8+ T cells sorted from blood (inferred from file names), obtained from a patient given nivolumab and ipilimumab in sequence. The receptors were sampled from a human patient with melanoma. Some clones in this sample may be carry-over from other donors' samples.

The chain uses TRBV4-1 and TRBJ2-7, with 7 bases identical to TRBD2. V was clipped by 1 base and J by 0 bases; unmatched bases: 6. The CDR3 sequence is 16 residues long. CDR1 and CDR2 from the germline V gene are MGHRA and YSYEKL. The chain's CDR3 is CASSQGAGLPSYEQYF. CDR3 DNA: TGCGCCAGCAGCCAAGGTGCGGGACTACCCTCCTACGAGCAGTACTTC.

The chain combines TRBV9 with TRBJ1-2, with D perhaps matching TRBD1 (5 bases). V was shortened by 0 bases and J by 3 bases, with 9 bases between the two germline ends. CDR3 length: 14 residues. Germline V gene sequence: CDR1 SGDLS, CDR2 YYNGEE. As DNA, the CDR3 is TGTGCCAGCAGCGTAGCAGGGTTGGACTATGGCTACACCTTC. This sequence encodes CASSVAGLDYGYTF.

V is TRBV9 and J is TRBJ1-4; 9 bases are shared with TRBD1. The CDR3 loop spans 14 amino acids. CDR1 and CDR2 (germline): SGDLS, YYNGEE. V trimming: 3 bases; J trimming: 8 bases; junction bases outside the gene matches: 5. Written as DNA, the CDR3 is TGTGCCAGCAGCGAGGGACAGGGCGGGGAAAAACTGTTTTTT. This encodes CASSEGQGGEKLFF. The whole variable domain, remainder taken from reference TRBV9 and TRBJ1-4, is DSGVTQTPKHLITATGQRVTLRCSPRSGDLSVYWYQQSLDQGLQFLIQYYNGEERAKGNILERFSAQQFPDLHSELNLSSLELGDSALYFCASSEGQGGEKLFFGSGTQLSVL.

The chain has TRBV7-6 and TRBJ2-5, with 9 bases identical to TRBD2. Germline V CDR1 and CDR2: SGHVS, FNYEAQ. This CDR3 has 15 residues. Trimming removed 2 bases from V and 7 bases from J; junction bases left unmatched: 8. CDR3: CASSLLAGSTRTQYF. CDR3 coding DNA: TGTGCCAGCAGCTTACTAGCGGGGTCAACCAGGACCCAGTACTTC.

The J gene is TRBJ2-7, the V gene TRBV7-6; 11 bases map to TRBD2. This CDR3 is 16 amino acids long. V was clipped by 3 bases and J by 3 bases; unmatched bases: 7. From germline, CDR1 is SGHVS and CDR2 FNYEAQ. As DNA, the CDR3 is TGTGCCAGCAGCTTGGCCGCGACTAGCGGGGTCTACGAGCAGTACTTC. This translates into CASSLAATSGVYEQYF.

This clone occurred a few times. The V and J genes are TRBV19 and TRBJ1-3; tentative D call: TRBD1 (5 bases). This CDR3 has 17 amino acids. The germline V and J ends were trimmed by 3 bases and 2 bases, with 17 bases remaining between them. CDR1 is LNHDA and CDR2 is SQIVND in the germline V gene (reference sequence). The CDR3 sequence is CASSMHSGNIAGNTIYF. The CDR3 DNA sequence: TGTGCCAGTAGTATGCATTCAGGGAATATCGCTGGAAACACCATATATTTT.

The DNA of the CDR3 is TGTGCCAGCAGCTTACTAAGCCAAGAGACCCAGTACTTC. It is translated as CASSLLSQETQYF. The chain links TRBV7-2 to TRBJ2-5; D remains unclear. Germline assignment: CDR1 SGHTA and CDR2 FQGNSA. V lost 2 bases and J lost 1, with 5 bases in between. The CDR3 has 13 residues. The variable domain in full, with the rest retrieved from reference TRBV7-2 and TRBJ2-5, is GAGVSQSPSNKVTEKGKDVELRCDPISGHTALYWYRQSLGQGLEFLIYFQGNSAPDKSGLPSDRFSAERTGGSVSTLTIQRTQQEDSAVYLCASSLLSQETQYFGPGTRLLVL.

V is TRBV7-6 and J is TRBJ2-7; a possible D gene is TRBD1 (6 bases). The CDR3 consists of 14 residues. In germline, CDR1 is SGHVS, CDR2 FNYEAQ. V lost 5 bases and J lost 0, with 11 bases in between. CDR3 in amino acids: CASSLRDNSYEQYF. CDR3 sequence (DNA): TGTGCCAGCAGCCTCCGGGACAACTCCTACGAGCAGTACTTC.

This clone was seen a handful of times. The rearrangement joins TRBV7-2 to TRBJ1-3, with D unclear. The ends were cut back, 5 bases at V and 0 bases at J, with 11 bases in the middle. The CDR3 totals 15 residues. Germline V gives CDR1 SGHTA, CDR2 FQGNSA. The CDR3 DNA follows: TGTGCCAGCAGCCCCAGACACAACTCTGGAAACACCATATATTTT. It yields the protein CASSPRHNSGNTIYF.

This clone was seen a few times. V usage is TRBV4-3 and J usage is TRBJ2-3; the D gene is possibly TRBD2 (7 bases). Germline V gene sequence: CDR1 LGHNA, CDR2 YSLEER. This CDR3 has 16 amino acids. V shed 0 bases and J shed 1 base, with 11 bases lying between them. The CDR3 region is CASSQDTGGGTDTQYF. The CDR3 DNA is TGCGCCAGCAGCCAAGACACGGGGGGCGGCACAGATACGCAGTATTTT.

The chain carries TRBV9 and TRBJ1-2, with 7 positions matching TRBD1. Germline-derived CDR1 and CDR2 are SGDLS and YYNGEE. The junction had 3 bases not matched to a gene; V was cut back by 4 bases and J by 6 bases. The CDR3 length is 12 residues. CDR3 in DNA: TGTGCCAGCAGCCCCGGGACAGATGGCTACACCTTC. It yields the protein CASSPGTDGYTF.

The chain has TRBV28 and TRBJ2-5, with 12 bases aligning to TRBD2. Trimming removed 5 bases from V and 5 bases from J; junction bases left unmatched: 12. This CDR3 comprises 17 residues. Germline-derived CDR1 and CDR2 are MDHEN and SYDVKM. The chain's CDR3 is CASSKTLAGGPMETQYF. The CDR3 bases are TGTGCCAGCAGTAAAACCCTAGCGGGGGGGCCGATGGAGACCCAGTACTTC.

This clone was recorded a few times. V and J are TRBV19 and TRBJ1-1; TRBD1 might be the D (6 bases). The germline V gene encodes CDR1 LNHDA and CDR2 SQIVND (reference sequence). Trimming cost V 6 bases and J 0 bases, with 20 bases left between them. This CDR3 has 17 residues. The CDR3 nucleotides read TGTGCCAGTAGCTCCCTGGGACAAAACGGGATGAACACTGAAGCTTTCTTT. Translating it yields CASSSLGQNGMNTEAFF.

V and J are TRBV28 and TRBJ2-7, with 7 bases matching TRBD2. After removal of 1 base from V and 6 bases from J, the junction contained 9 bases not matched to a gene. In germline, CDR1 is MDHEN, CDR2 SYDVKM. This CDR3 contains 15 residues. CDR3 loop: CASSLSSGRVGEQYF. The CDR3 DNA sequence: TGTGCCAGCAGTTTATCTTCAGGGAGGGTTGGCGAGCAGTACTTC.

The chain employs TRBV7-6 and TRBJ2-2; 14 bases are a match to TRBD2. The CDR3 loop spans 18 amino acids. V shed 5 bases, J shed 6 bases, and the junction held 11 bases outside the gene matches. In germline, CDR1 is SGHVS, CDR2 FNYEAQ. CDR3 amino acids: CASSRRRLAGGPPGELFF. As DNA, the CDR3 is TGTGCCAGCAGCCGCAGGCGACTAGCGGGGGGGCCTCCCGGGGAGCTGTTTTTT.